Included here is one T cell receptor (beta chain) sequence, with context. The data were taken from a study of identical twins. Addition of a universal primer site occurred through template switching, and cDNA carried unique molecular identifiers. A single record per CDR3 protein comes from TCRdb applying MiXCR to the 5' RACE reads. This table holds 400,000 to 500,000 distinct CDR3 sequences, roughly 20% found once. The sample was naive T cells sorted from blood. The TCR originated in a man aged 50 to 60 in good health.

The DNA for the CDR3 is TGTGCCAGCAGGGGGTATAGCAATCAGCCCCAGCATTTT. It is translated as CASRGYSNQPQHF. The chain carries TRBV7-8 and TRBJ1-5, with D uncertain. Germline CDR1 and CDR2: SGHVS and FQNEAQ. Trimming removed 6 bases at V and 0 bases at J, with 6 bases between. CDR3 length: 13 amino acids.